Below are 24 T cell receptor beta chains sequenced from a single sample in a study of T cell responses to AZD1222 COVID-19 vaccine. Here immunoSEQ multiplex PCR was the method, and the copy in TCRdb shows in-frame clones only, minus some. The sample lists tens of thousands of clones, approximately 91% occurring once. The sample in question was peripheral blood, obtained on day 0 of AZD1222 vaccination. These receptors all stem from an adult in good health.

The chain joins TRBV7-6 to TRBJ2-1; 9 bases are shared with TRBD1. Germline V gene sequence: CDR1 SGHVS, CDR2 FNYEAQ. Trimming cost V 5 bases and J 0 bases; bases outside gene matches: 8. This CDR3 is built from 17 residues. The CDR3 bases are TGTGCCAGCAGCCCCTGGACAGGGGAAAACTCCTACAATGAGCAGTTCTTC. Translation gives CASSPWTGENSYNEQFF.

The genes are TRBV28 and TRBJ1-2; TRBD1 matches at 7 bases. V shed 6 bases, J shed 7 bases, and the junction held 17 bases outside the gene matches. The CDR3 is 16 residues long. Germline V CDR1 and CDR2: MDHEN, SYDVKM. The CDR3 sequence: CASRPRTTGKLGGYTF. The CDR3 DNA is TGTGCCAGCAGACCCAGGACGACAGGGAAGTTGGGTGGCTACACCTTC.

V gene TRBV19 combines with J gene TRBJ2-1, with 10 bases identical to TRBD2. CDR1 is LNHDA, CDR2 SQIVND, per germline (reference sequence). This CDR3 has 14 amino acids. J was trimmed by 8 bases and V by 1 base; bases with no gene match: 2. The CDR3 nucleotides read TGTGCCAGTAGTATAGCTAGCGGGAGCGATGAGCAGTTCTTC. Translating it yields CASSIASGSDEQFF.

The chain combines TRBV6-5 with TRBJ1-1, with 7 bases fitting TRBD1. Trimming took 0 bases from V and 4 from J; bases not matched to a gene: 5. The V gene's germline CDR1 is MNHEY and CDR2 SVGAGI. CDR3 length: 15 amino acids. The chain's CDR3 is CASSYSGTVGTEAFF. The CDR3 DNA reads TGTGCCAGCAGTTACTCGGGGACAGTCGGCACTGAAGCTTTCTTT.

A single count supports this clone. The rearrangement uses TRBV11-3 and TRBJ2-5; 9 nucleotides align to TRBD2. Trimming removed 4 bases from V and 5 bases from J; junction bases left unmatched: 8. This CDR3 has 15 amino acids. Germline assignment: CDR1 SGHNT and CDR2 YENEEA. CDR3 region: CASSSHDGTSETQYF. The CDR3 DNA sequence: TGTGCCAGCAGCTCCCATGACGGGACTAGCGAGACCCAGTACTTC.

The chain uses TRBV3-1 (or the pseudogene TRBV3-2) and TRBJ2-1, with D perhaps matching TRBD1 (6 bases). This CDR3 has 14 amino acids. V was shortened by 5 bases and J by 6 bases, with 14 bases between the two germline ends. Germline V gene sequence: CDR1 LGHDT, CDR2 YNNKEL (reference sequence). Written as DNA, the CDR3 is TGTGCCAGCAGCACTGGGGGCCTGTTCAATGAGCAGTTCTTC. Translating it yields CASSTGGLFNEQFF.

The rearrangement joins TRBV10-2 to TRBJ1-5; possibly TRBD1 for D (5 bases). Trimming stripped 7 bases from V and 7 bases from J, with 14 bases between. CDR1 is WSHSY, CDR2 SAAADI, per germline. The CDR3 is 13 residues long. This chain's CDR3 is CASTPGTGQPQHF. DNA of the CDR3: TGCGCCAGCACCCCGGGGACGGGCCAGCCCCAGCATTTT.

V usage is TRBV9 and J usage is TRBJ2-1, with D possibly being TRBD2 (5 bases). The germline gives CDR1 SGDLS, CDR2 YYNGEE. CDR3 length: 15 residues. Trimming shortened V by 0 bases and J by 4 bases, and 11 bases separated the two germline ends. The CDR3 DNA reads TGTGCCAGCAGCGTAGGGGGTAGCGAGTACAATGAGCAGTTCTTC. This codes for CASSVGGSEYNEQFF.

This chain links TRBV29-1 with TRBJ1-2, with 8 positions matching TRBD1. Germline assignment: CDR1 SQVTM and CDR2 ANQGSEA. V lost 6 bases and J lost 6; bases outside the gene matches: 9. CDR3 size: 13 residues. CDR3 in DNA: TGCAGCGTGGACAGGGATTCGATGGATGGCTACACCTTC. Protein: CSVDRDSMDGYTF.

The genes are TRBV27 and TRBJ2-3; possible D gene TRBD1, 8 bases. CDR1 MNHEY and CDR2 SMNVEV come from the germline V gene (reference sequence). CDR3 length: 16 amino acids. V was shortened by 6 bases and J by 4 bases, with 20 bases between the two germline ends. CDR3 protein: CASRLLDRGLPDTQYF. CDR3 nucleotides: TGTGCCAGCAGGCTCTTAGACAGGGGACTACCAGATACGCAGTATTTT.

The CDR3 DNA reads TGCGCCAGCAGCCAAGATATGACTAGCGGGTGGTACCAAGAGACCCAGTACTTC. Translating it yields CASSQDMTSGWYQETQYF. V gene TRBV4-1 combines with J gene TRBJ2-5; 10 bases fit TRBD2. V lost 0 bases and J lost 0; bases outside the gene matches: 7. The germline V gene has CDR1 MGHRA and CDR2 YSYEKL. This CDR3 comprises 18 residues.

The gene calls are TRBV5-6 and TRBJ2-6; D possibly uses TRBD1 or TRBD2 (5 bases each). This CDR3 spans 14 amino acids. Trimming removed 10 bases at V and 4 bases at J, with 15 bases between. From germline, CDR1 is SGHDT and CDR2 YYEEEE. Here the CDR3 DNA reads TGTGCCTCCTACCCCCGGGGCGGGGCCAACGTCCTGACTTTC. It translates to CASYPRGGANVLTF.

Concerning this clone itself: The junction and the germline gene differ at one end; a read error may be behind it. V and J are TRBV5-5 and TRBJ2-3; D remains ambiguous. Germline CDR1 is SGHKS and CDR2 is YYEKEE (reference sequence). This CDR3 is 16 amino acids long. CDR3 amino acids: CANSLDPGWSTDTQYF. DNA of the CDR3: TGTGCCAACAGCTTGGACCCGGGCTGGAGCACAGATACGCAGTATTTT. Together with reference TRBV5-5 and TRBJ2-3, the CDR3 gives the full variable domain: DAGVTQSPTHLIKTRGQQVTLRCSPISGHKSVSWYQQVLGQGPQFIFQYYEKEERGRGNFPDRFSARQFPNYSSELNVNALLLGDSALYLCANSLDPGWSTDTQYFGPGTRLTVL.

This chain connects TRBV18 to TRBJ1-1; no firm D call. The CDR3 runs to 13 residues. Germline values: CDR1 KGHSH, CDR2 LQKENI. The ends were cut back, 4 bases at V and 1 base at J, with 7 bases in the middle. The CDR3 DNA sequence: TGTGCCAGCTCACGGGGATGGAACACTGAAGCTTTCTTT. This encodes CASSRGWNTEAFF.

This chain joins TRBV24-1 and TRBJ2-2; D tentatively fits TRBD1 or TRBD2 (5 bases each). The germline V gene encodes CDR1 KGHDR and CDR2 SFDVKD. Trimming took 9 bases from V and 4 from J, leaving 20 bases between them. The CDR3 loop spans 16 amino acids. The CDR3 DNA reads as TGTGCCACCGCTGGGGAAACCGGGACGGTCACCGGGGAGCTGTTTTTT. It specifies CATAGETGTVTGELFF.

This chain links TRBV29-1 with TRBJ2-1; 16 bases are a match to TRBD2. J gave up 0 bases and V 4 bases, and 3 bases lay outside the gene matches. This CDR3 has 17 amino acids. Per the germline V gene, CDR1 is SQVTM and CDR2 is ANQGSEA. The CDR3 DNA follows: TGCAGCGTTGGGGGACTAGCGGGAGGGGCCTCCTACAATGAGCAGTTCTTC. Its translation is CSVGGLAGGASYNEQFF.

The chain joins TRBV11-2 to TRBJ2-1; 9 positions match TRBD1. The CDR3 has 16 amino acids. Looked up from germline, CDR1 is SGHAT and CDR2 is FQNNGV. V dropped 1 base and J dropped 7; count of bases not matched to a gene: 8. DNA of the CDR3: TGTGCCAGCAGCTTAGCCCCGGGACAGGGCGGAAATGAGCAGTTCTTC. This translates into CASSLAPGQGGNEQFF.

V gene TRBV6-5 combines with J gene TRBJ2-2; D remains ambiguous. The germline gives CDR1 MNHEY, CDR2 SVGAGI. This CDR3 comprises 14 residues. V lost 8 bases and J 4 bases, leaving 14 bases between the germline ends. CDR3 loop: CASLKTPGTGELFF. In nucleotides, the CDR3 is TGTGCCAGCCTGAAGACCCCGGGCACCGGGGAGCTGTTTTTT.

The chain joins TRBV10-3 to TRBJ1-1; D may be TRBD1 (5 bases). Germline V CDR1 and CDR2: ENHRY, SYGVKD. The CDR3 contains 13 residues. V was shortened by 0 bases and J by 11 bases, with 13 bases between the two germline ends. The DNA of the CDR3 is TGTGCCATCAGTGAGTCTATGGGGCCGGGGGCTTTCTTT. It translates to CAISESMGPGAFF.

V and J are TRBV29-1 and TRBJ1-5, with 9 bases that match TRBD1. This CDR3 contains 12 residues. Germline V gene lookup returns CDR1 SQVTM and CDR2 ANQGSEA. J gave up 7 bases and V 4 bases, and 2 bases lay outside the gene matches. This CDR3 reads CSVGQGGQPQHF. The CDR3 nucleotides read TGCAGCGTTGGACAGGGGGGGCAGCCCCAGCATTTT.

The count of this clone is one. J is TRBJ2-1 and V is TRBV14; D is unresolved. Germline V lookup: CDR1 SGHDN, CDR2 FVKESK. Trimming shortened V by 1 base and J by 9 bases, and 10 bases separated the two germline ends. The CDR3 totals 13 residues. In DNA form, the CDR3 reads TGTGCCAGCAGCCAAGGGCCCGGCCTTGAGCAGTTCTTC. Protein: CASSQGPGLEQFF.

CDR3 DNA sequence: TGTGCCAGCTCGGAGAACCCCACAGATACGCAGTATTTT. It codes for CASSENPTDTQYF. The rearrangement uses TRBV18 and TRBJ2-3; D is uncertain. CDR1 is KGHSH, CDR2 LQKENI, per germline. V was clipped by 6 bases and J by 2 bases, with 9 bases between them. The CDR3 contains 13 residues.

The V call is TRBV19, the J call TRBJ1-6; 7 nucleotides match TRBD1. Germline values: CDR1 LNHDA, CDR2 SQIVND (reference sequence). CDR3 size: 16 residues. V gave up 5 bases and J gave up 5 bases; unmatched junction bases: 9. The CDR3 here is CASSSNPGTDNSPLHF. The DNA for the CDR3 is TGTGCCAGTAGTTCAAACCCCGGGACAGATAATTCACCCCTCCACTTT.

The V gene is TRBV3-1 (or the pseudogene TRBV3-2), the J gene TRBJ1-5, with D hard to call. V lost 1 base to trimming and J lost 2 bases, with 12 bases between them. CDR1 is LGHDT and CDR2 is YNNKEL in the germline V gene (reference sequence). This CDR3 is 16 amino acids long. The CDR3 loop is CASSQGRAGGNQPQHF. In DNA, the CDR3 is TGTGCCAGCAGCCAAGGAAGGGCCGGGGGCAATCAGCCCCAGCATTTT.